This T cell receptor beta chain is from a study of OX40 agonist ivuxolimab in advanced cancers. Study-level information: Patients received ivuxolimab, an intravenous treatment, every 2 weeks at 0.01 to 10 mg/kg.

Concerning this clone: Its antigen is as yet unknown.

The CDR3 loop spans 15 amino acids. The germline gives CDR1 SGHVS, CDR2 FNYEAQ. Deletions cut 0 bases from V and 1 base from J, with 9 bases between. Sampling of blood occurred at baseline, cycle 4 day 1, and cycle 7 day 1. Study observations and caveats: Dose levels from 0.1 to 3.0 mg/kg saw CD4+ and CD8+ blood T cells expand clonally by week 6.

The assay was immunoSEQ multiplex PCR, and TCRdb's table has in-frame clones only and misses some. This sample has approximately 82,000 clones, with 86% found just once. The chain has TRBV7-6 and TRBJ2-5; D call uncertain. The sequence was obtained from an adult with an advanced solid tumor such as melanoma, head and neck, liver or kidney cancer. The source material was CD4+ or CD8+ T cells sorted from blood, sampled in a trial of the OX40 agonist ivuxolimab. CDR3 in amino acids: CASSLAVGFQETQYF. CDR3 DNA sequence: TGTGCCAGCAGCTTAGCTGTGGGCTTCCAAGAGACCCAGTACTTC.